The clone carrying this T cell receptor (beta chain) was detected a few times. Its specificity is unknown. Noted treatment: oral pan-JAK inhibitor, 5-10 mg twice daily. Trimming took 8 bases from V and 2 from J, leaving 12 bases between them. This CDR3 has 13 residues. Germline V gene data show CDR1 as SNHLY and CDR2 as FYNNEI. This sample is part of a study of CD8+ T cells in alopecia areata. Background on the study: The percentage of affected scalp area served as the score of severity for treated patients.

Study-wide points: Expanded CD8+ clones among the top 100, as well as scalp clonality, were significantly decreased by tofacitinib. Researchers say the link of baseline CD8+ expansion to response remains uncertain, with one nonresponder.

RNA extraction was followed by reverse transcription into cDNA, which acted as the sequencing template. The table came from immunoSEQ multiplex PCR; TCRdb's copy has only in-frame clones and leaves some out. Altogether about 210,000 clones are present, approximately 45% being singletons, with the ten largest covering over 2%. The chain is built from TRBV2 and TRBJ2-5; no clear D gene. The specimen was CD4+ T cells sorted from blood, collected around week 37, from a patient treated with tofacitinib. The TCR originated in a human donor with alopecia areata. The CDR3 sequence is CASQEAVQETQYF. CDR3 nucleotides: TGTGCCAGCCAAGAGGCGGTTCAAGAGACCCAGTACTTC.